This TCR beta chain was observed in a study of blood T cell repertoires in COVID-19. In the study overall: Some COVID-19 samples were acute and others convalescent; all came from the United States, Italy and Spain.

This clone was counted once. Trimming stripped 2 bases from V and 2 bases from J, with 11 bases between. Germline values: CDR1 GTSNPN, CDR2 SVGIG (reference sequence). The CDR3 consists of 14 residues. Authors' analysis steps: Estimates of nucleated cell counts were drawn from the amplification of reference gene primers. Using immunoSEQ multiplex PCR, the repertoire was profiled, and TCRdb retains in-frame clones only, with some absent. V and J calls and clone size come straight from that table; D and trimming were deduced from the DNA. This table has hundreds of thousands of clones, approximately 88% appearing once.

Sequencing was carried out using PBMCs or T cells enriched from blood (not recorded which). The chain links TRBV30 to TRBJ2-3, with TRBD2 as a possible D gene (5 bases). The receptor was derived from a woman aged 30 to 39 with acute COVID-19. The chain's CDR3 is CAWSLDSHTDTQYF. The CDR3 nucleotides are TGTGCCTGGAGTCTGGACTCACACACAGATACGCAGTATTTT.